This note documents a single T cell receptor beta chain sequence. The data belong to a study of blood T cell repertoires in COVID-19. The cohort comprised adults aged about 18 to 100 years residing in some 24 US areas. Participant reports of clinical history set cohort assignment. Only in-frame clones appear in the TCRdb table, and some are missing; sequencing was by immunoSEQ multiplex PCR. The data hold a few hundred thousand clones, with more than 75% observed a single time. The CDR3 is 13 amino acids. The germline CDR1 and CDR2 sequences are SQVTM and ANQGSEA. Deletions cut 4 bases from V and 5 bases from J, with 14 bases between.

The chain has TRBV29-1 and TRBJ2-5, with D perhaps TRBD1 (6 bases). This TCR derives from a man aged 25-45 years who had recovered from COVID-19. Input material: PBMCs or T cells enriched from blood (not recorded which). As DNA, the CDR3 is TGCAGCGTTGGAGCAGGGGACGGCGAGACCCAGTACTTC. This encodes CSVGAGDGETQYF.